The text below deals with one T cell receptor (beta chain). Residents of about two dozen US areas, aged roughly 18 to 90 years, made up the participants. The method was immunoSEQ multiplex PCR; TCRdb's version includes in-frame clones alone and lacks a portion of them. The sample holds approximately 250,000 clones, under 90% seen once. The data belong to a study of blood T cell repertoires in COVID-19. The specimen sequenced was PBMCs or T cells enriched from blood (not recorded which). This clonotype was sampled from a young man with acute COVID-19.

In nucleotides, the CDR3 is TGTGCCAGCAGCTTAGATCTCGGAGGCGGCGCTGGGACTGAAGCTTTCTTT. This codes for CASSLDLGGGAGTEAFF. The chain links TRBV11-3 to TRBJ1-1; D uncertain. Trimming pared 0 bases from V and 5 bases from J, leaving 19 bases between. CDR1 is SGHNT, CDR2 YENEEA, per germline. The CDR3 extends over 17 amino acids.